This T cell receptor (beta chain) was documented in a study of cytomegalovirus exposure and HLA in healthy donors. CDR3 length: 15 residues. With V trimmed by 5 bases and J by 2 bases, 7 bases remained unmatched. The germline V gene has CDR1 MNHNY and CDR2 SVGAGI (reference sequence). Sequencing was performed with immunoSEQ multiplex PCR; in TCRdb, only in-frame clones are kept and a portion is missing. The sample consists of about 130,000 clones, nearly 90% of them appearing once. Sequences were obtained from PBMCs. The receptor comes from a woman between 18 and 29 years old in good health and CMV-seropositive. V gene TRBV6-6 combines with J gene TRBJ2-3, with 7 bases lining up with TRBD1. The CDR3 sequence: CASSDGQATTDTQYF. CDR3 in DNA: TGTGCCAGCAGTGACGGACAGGCGACCACAGATACGCAGTATTTT.